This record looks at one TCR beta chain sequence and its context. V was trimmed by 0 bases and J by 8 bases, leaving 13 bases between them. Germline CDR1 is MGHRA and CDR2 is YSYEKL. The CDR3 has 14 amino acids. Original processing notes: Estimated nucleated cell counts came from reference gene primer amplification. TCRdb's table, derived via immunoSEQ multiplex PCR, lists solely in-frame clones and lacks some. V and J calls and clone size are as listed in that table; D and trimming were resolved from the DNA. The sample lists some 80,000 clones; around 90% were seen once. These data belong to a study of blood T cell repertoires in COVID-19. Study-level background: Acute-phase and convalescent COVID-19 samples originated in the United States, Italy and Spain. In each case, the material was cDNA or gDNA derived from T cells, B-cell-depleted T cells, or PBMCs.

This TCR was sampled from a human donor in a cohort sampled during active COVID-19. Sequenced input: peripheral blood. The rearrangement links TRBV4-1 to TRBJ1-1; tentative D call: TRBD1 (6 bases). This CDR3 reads CASSQDPGGREAFF. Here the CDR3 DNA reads TGCGCCAGCAGCCAAGACCCGGGGGGCCGAGAAGCTTTCTTT.